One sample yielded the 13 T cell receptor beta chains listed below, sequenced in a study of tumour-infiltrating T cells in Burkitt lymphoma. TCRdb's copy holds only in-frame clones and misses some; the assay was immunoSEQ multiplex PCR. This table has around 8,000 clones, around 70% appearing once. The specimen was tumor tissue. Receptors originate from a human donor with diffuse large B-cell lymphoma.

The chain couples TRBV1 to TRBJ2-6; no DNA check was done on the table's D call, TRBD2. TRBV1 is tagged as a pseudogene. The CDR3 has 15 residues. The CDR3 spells CTSSKYRSRANVLTF. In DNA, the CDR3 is TGCACCAGCAGCAAGTATAGAAGTCGGGCCAACGTCCTGACTTTC.

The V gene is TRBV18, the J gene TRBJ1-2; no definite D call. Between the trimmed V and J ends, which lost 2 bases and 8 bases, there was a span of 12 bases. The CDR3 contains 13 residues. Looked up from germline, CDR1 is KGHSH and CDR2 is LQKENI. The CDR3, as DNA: TGTGCCAGCTCACCAGGAGGGCCGGTAGGCTACACCTTC. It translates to CASSPGGPVGYTF.

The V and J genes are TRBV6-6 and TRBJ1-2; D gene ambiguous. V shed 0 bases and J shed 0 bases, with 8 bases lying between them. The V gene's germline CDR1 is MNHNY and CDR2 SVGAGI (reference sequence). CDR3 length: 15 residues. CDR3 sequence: CASSYSAISNYGYTF. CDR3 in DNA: TGTGCCAGCAGTTACTCGGCCATCTCTAACTATGGCTACACCTTC.

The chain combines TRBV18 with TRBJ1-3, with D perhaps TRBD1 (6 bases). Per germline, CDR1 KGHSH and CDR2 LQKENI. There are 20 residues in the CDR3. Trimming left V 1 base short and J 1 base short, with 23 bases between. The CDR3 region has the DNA TGTGCCAGCTCACCACGGCGACAGGCCGACAGAGGGAGTTCTGGAAACACCATATATTTT. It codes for CASSPRRQADRGSSGNTIYF.

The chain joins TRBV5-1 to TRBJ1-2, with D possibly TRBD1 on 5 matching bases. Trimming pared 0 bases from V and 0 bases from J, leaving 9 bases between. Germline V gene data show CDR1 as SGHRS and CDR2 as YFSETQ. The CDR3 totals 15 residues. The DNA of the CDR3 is TGCGCCAGCAGCTTGGAAGGGGTCACTAACTATGGCTACACCTTC. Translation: CASSLEGVTNYGYTF. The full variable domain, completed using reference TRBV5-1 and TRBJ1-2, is KAGVTQTPRYLIKTRGQQVTLSCSPISGHRSVSWYQQTPGQGLQFLFEYFSETQRNKGNFPGRFSGRQFSNSRSEMNVSTLELGDSALYLCASSLEGVTNYGYTFGSGTRLTVV.

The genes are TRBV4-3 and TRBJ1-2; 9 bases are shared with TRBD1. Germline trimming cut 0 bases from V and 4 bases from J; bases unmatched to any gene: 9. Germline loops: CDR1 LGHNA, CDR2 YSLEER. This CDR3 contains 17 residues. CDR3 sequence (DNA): TGCGCCAGCAGCCAAGATCTGGGACAGGGTTACGTCTATGGCTACACCTTC. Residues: CASSQDLGQGYVYGYTF.

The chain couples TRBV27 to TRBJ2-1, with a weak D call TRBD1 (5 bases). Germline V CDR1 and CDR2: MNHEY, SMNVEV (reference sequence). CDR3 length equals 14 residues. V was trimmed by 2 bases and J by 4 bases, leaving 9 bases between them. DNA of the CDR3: TGTGCCAGCAGTTTAGGGTCAGGGTACAATGAGCAGTTCTTC. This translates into CASSLGSGYNEQFF.

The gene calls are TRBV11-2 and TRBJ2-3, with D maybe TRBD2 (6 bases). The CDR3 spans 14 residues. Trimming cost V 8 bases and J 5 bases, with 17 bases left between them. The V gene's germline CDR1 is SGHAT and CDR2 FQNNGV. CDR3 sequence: CASQLYGLRDTQYF. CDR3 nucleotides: TGTGCCAGCCAACTATACGGACTACGAGATACGCAGTATTTT.

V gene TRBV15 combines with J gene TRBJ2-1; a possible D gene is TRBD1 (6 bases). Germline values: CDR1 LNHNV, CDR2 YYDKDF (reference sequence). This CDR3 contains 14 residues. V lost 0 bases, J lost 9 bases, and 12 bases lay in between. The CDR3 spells CATSRDLQGLEQFF. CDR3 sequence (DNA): TGTGCCACCAGCAGAGATTTGCAGGGGCTTGAGCAGTTCTTC.

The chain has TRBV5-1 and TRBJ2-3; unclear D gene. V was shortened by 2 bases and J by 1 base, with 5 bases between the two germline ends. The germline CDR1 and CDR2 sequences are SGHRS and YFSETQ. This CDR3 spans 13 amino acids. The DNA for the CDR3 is TGCGCCAGCAGCTTCGGTCGCACAGATACGCAGTATTTT. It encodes CASSFGRTDTQYF. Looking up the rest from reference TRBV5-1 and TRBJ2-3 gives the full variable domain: KAGVTQTPRYLIKTRGQQVTLSCSPISGHRSVSWYQQTPGQGLQFLFEYFSETQRNKGNFPGRFSGRQFSNSRSEMNVSTLELGDSALYLCASSFGRTDTQYFGPGTRLTVL.

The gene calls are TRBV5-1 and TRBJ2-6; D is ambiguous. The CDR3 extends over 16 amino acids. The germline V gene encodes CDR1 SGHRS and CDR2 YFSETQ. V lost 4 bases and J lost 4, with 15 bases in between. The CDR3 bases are TGCGCCAGCAGCAACCGACCGTTGGGGGGGGCCAACGTCCTGACTTTC. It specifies CASSNRPLGGANVLTF.

CDR3 amino acids: CASRQRGGTEQETQYF. CDR3 nucleotide sequence: TGTGCCAGCAGGCAACGCGGGGGGACAGAGCAAGAGACCCAGTACTTC. The V and J genes are TRBV21-1 and TRBJ2-5; the D call TRBD2 from the table was never checked on the DNA. TRBV21-1 is reported as a pseudogene. CDR3 size: 16 residues.

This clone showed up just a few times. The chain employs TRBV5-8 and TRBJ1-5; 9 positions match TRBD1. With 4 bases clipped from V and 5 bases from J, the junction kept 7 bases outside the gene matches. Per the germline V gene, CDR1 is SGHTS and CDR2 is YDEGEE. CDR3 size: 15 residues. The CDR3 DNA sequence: TGTGCCAGCAGCGCCGGGACAGGGAACGATCAGCCCCAGCATTTT. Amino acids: CASSAGTGNDQPQHF.